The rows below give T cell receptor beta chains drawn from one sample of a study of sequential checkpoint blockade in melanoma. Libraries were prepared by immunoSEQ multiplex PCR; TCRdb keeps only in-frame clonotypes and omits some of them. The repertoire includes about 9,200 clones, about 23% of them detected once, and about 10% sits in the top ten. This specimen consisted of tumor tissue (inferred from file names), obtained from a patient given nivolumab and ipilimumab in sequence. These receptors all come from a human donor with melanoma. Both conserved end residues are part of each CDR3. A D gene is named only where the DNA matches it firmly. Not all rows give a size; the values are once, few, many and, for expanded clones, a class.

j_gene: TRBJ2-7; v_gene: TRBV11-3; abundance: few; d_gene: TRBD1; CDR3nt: TGTGCCAGCGGCCACGCGGGACAGGGGATTGGAGGGCAGTACTTC; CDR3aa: CASGHAGQGIGGQYF
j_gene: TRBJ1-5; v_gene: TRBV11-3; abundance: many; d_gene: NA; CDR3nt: TGTGCCAGCAGCCAAGTTCTAGAGAGCAATCAGCCCCAGCATTTT; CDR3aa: CASSQVLESNQPQHF
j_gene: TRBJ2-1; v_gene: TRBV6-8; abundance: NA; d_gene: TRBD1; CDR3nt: TGTGCCAGCAGTTACGGCCGGGACAGGGAGGGCGATGAGCAGTTCTTC; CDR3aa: CASSYGRDREGDEQFF
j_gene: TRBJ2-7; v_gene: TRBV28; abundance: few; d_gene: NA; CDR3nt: TGTGCCAGCAGTTTCAGTCAGGGGATCTACGAGCAGTACTTC; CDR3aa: CASSFSQGIYEQYF
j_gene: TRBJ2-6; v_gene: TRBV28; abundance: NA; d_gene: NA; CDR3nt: TGTGCCAGCAGTACTACAGGGTATGGGGCCAACGTCCTGACTTTC; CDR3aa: CASSTTGYGANVLTF
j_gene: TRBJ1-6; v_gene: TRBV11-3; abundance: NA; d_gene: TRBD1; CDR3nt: TGTGCCAGCAGCTACAGTTCCGGGACAGGGGGATCACCCCTCCACTTT; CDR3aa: CASSYSSGTGGSPLHF
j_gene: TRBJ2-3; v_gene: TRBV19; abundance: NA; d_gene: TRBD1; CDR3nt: TGTGCCAGTAGTATAGATCGTGACAGGGCGCAGTATTTT; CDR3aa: CASSIDRDRAQYF
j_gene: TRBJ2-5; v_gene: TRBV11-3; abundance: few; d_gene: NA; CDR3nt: TGTGCCAGCACGTGGCCTAGCGATTTGGAGACCCAGTACTTC; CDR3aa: CASTWPSDLETQYF
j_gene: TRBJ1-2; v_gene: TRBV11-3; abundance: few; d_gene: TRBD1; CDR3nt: TGTGCCAGCAGCCCACCGGAGACAGGGCATGGCTACACCTTC; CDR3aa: CASSPPETGHGYTF
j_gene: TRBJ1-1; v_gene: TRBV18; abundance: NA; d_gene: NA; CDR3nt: TGTGCCAGCTCACCTGATGGAGTGAGGGCTAACACTGAAGCTTTCTTT; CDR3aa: CASSPDGVRANTEAFF
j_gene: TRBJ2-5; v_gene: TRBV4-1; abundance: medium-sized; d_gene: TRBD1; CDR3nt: TGCGCCAGCAGCCACCCCCGGGACAGGATAGAGACCCAGTACTTC; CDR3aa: CASSHPRDRIETQYF
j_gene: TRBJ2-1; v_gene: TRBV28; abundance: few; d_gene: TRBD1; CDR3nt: TGTGCCAGCAGTCTCCGGACAGGATCCCACAATGAGCAGTTCTTC; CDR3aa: CASSLRTGSHNEQFF
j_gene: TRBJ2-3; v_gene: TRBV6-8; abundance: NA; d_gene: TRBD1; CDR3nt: TGTGCCAGCAGTGCTTTTCAGGGGGCGAGCGGAGATACGCAGTATTTT; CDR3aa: CASSAFQGASGDTQYF
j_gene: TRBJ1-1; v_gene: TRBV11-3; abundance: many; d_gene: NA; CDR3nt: TGTGCCAGCAGCTTAGACAGGGCCGACACTGAAGCTTTCTTT; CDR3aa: CASSLDRADTEAFF
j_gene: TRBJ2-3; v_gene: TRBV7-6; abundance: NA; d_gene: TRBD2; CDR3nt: TGTGCCAGCAGCCAGGGATCGACTAGCGGGGACACCTCTAGCACAGATACGCAGTATTTT; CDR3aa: CASSQGSTSGDTSSTDTQYF
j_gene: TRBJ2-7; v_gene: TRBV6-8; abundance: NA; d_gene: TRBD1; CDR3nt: TGTGCCAGCGGGACAGGATCCTACGAGCAGTACTTC; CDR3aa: CASGTGSYEQYF
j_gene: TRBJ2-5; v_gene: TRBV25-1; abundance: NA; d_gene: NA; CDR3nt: TGTGCCAGCAAGGGAGGTTCGGGCCTTAGGTCCCAGTACTTC; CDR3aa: CASKGGSGLRSQYF
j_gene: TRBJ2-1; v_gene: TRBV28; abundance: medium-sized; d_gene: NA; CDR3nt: TGTGCCAGCAGTCCATATGACTCCTTTAATGAGCAGTTCTTC; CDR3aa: CASSPYDSFNEQFF
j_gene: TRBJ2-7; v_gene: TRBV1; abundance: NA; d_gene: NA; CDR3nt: TGCGCCAGCAGCCAAGATCTTGCGGGGGGTGGATACGAGCAGTACTTC; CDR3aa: CASSQDLAGGGYEQYF
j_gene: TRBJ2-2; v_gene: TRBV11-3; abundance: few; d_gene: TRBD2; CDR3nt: TGTGCCAGCAGCTTAGGACTAGCGGGGAACACCGGGGAGCTGTTTTTT; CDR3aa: CASSLGLAGNTGELFF
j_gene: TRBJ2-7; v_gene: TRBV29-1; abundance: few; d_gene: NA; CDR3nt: TGCAGCGTTGAAGGAATCTCGGGACATCCTCGCTCCTACGAGCAGTACTTC; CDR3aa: CSVEGISGHPRSYEQYF
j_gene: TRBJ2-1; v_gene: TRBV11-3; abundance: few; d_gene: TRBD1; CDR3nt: TGTGCCAGCAGCTTGGGGACAGGGGTCTACAATGAGCAGTTCTTC; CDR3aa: CASSLGTGVYNEQFF
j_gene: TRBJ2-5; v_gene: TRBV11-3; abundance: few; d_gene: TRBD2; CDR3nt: TGTGCCAGCAGCTTGCAACTAGCGGGGGTACGGGAGACCCAGTACTTC; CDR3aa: CASSLQLAGVRETQYF
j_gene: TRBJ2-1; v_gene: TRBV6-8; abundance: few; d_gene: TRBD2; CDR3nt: TGTGCCAGCAGTTCCGCTAGCGGGGGGAGGAATGAGCAGTTCTTC; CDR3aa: CASSSASGGRNEQFF
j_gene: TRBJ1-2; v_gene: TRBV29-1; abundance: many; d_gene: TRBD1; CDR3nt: TGCAGCGGTGTACAGGGGTATGGCTACACCTTC; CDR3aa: CSGVQGYGYTF
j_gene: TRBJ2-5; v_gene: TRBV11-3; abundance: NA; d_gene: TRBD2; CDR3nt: TGTGCCAGCAGCTTAGGAGGCGGGGGGGCACTTTTAGAGACCCAGTACTTC; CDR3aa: CASSLGGGGALLETQYF
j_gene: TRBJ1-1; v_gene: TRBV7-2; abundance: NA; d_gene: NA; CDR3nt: TGTGCCAGCAGTCGGCTCGCCCTCACTGAAGCTTTCTTT; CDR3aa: CASSRLALTEAFF
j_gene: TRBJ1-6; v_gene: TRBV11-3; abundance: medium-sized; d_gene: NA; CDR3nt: TGTGCCAGCAGCTCCCGGGGCGGGTTACTGGGATCACCCCTCCACTTT; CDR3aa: CASSSRGGLLGSPLHF
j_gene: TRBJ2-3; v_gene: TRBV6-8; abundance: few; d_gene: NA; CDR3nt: TGTGCCAGCAGTATATATCTAGATGGTCGCACAGATACGCAGTATTTT; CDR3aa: CASSIYLDGRTDTQYF
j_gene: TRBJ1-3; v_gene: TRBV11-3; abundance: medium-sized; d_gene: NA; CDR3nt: TGTGCCAGCAGCTTAGGTCGGCTCTCTGGAAACACCATATATTTT; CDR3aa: CASSLGRLSGNTIYF
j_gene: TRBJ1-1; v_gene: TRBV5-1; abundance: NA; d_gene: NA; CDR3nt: TGCGCCAGCAGCTTGGGATCCTCAGCCACTGAAGCTTTCTTT; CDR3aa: CASSLGSSATEAFF
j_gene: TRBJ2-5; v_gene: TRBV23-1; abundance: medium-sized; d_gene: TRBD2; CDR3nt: TGCGCCAGCAGCCCATCTAGCGGGGATCAAGAGACCCAGTACTTC; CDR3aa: CASSPSSGDQETQYF
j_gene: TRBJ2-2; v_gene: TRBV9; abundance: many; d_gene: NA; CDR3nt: TGTGCCAGCAGTTACACGAACACCGGGGAGCTGTTTTTT; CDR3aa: CASSYTNTGELFF
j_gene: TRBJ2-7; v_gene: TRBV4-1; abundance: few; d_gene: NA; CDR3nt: TGCGCCAGCAGCCAAGATCGTAAGGGCTACGAGCAGTACTTC; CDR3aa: CASSQDRKGYEQYF
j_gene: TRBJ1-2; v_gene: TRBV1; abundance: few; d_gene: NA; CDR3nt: TGCGCCAGCAGCCAGGCTCTAGGGACAGATTATGGCTACACCTTC; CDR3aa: CASSQALGTDYGYTF
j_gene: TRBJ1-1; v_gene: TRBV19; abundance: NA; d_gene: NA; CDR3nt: TGTGCCAGTAGTATAGCCACCGGCACTGAAGCTTTCTTT; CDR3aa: CASSIATGTEAFF
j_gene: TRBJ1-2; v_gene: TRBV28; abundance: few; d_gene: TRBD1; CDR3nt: TGTGCCAGCAGTTTATTAGCAGGGGGGAACCTCGGCTACACCTTC; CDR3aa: CASSLLAGGNLGYTF
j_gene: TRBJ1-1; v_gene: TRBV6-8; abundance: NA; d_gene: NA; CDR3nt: TGTGCCAGCAGTTTCGAGGGATTAGTGAACACTGAAGCTTTCTTT; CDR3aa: CASSFEGLVNTEAFF
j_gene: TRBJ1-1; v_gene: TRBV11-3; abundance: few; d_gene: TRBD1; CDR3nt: TGTGCCAGCATGAGGGGACAGGGTTACACTGAAGCTTTCTTT; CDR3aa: CASMRGQGYTEAFF
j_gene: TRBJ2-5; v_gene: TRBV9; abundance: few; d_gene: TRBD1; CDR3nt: TGTGCCAGCAGCCCCGGACAGGGGGCGCGAGACCAAGAGACCCAGTACTTC; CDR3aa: CASSPGQGARDQETQYF
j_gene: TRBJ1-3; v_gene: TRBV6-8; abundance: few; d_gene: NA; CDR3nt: TGTGCCAGCAGCCACGGGGGGCTACCGAGCTCTGGAAACACCATATATTTT; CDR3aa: CASSHGGLPSSGNTIYF
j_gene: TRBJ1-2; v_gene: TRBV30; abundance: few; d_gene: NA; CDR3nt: TGTGCCTGGGGACCATCGCGATATAACTATGGCTACACCTTC; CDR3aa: CAWGPSRYNYGYTF
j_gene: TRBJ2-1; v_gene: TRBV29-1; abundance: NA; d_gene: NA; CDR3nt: TGCAGCGTTGTGGCGGGGCTCAGTGGGCCCAATGAGCAGTTCTTC; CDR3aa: CSVVAGLSGPNEQFF
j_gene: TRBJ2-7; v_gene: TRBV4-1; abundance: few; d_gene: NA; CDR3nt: TGCGCCAGCAGCCAAGATAAGCAGGACGAGCAGTACTTC; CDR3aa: CASSQDKQDEQYF
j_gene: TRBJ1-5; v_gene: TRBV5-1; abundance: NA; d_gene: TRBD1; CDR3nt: TGCGCCAGCAGCGAAACAGGGGGCCAGTTTAGCAATCAGCCCCAGCATTTT; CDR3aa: CASSETGGQFSNQPQHF
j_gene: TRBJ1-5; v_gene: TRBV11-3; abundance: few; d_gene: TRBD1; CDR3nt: TGTGCCAGCAGCTTGGACAGGGATGACAATCAGCCCCAGCATTTT; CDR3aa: CASSLDRDDNQPQHF
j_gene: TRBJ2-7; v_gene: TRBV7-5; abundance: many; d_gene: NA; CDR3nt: TGTGCCAGCAGTTCTGTCTACGACGGCGGGAGCTCCTACGAGCAGTACTTC; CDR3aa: CASSSVYDGGSSYEQYF
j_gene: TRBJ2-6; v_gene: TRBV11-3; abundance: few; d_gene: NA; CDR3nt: TGTGCCAGCAGCTTACCGATCTCTGGGGCCAACGTCCTGACTTTC; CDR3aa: CASSLPISGANVLTF
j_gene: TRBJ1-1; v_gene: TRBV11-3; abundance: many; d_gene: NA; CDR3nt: TGTGCCAGCAGCTTGGCTGGCGGCAGTTACACTGAAGCTTTCTTT; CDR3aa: CASSLAGGSYTEAFF
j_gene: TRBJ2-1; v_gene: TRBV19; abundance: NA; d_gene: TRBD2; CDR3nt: TGTGCCAGTAGTGAGACTAGCGGGGGATACAATGAGCAGTTCTTC; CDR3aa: CASSETSGGYNEQFF
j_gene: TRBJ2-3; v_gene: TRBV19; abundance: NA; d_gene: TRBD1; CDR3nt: TGTGCCAGTCAACCCCGACCGAGGACAGGGAGCACAGATACGCAGTATTTT; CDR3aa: CASQPRPRTGSTDTQYF
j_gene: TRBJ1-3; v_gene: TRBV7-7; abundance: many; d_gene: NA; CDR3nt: TGTGCCAGCAGCTTAGTAGGCGCTACTAAATCCTCTGGAAACACCATATATTTT; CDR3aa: CASSLVGATKSSGNTIYF
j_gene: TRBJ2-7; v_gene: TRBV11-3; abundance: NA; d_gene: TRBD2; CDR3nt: TGTGCCAGCAGCCCCGGGGGACTAGCGGGGACCTACGAGCAGTACTTC; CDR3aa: CASSPGGLAGTYEQYF
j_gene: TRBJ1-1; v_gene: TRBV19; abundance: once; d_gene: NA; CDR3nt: TGTCGATCGGCAGGCGACACTGAAGCTTTCTTT; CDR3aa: CRSAGDTEAFF
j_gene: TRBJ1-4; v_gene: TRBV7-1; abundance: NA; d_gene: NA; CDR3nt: TGTGCCGTTAAAGACAGGCCCCTTGAAAAACTGTTTTTT; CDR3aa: CAVKDRPLEKLFF